The clone carrying this TCR beta chain was counted ten times or more. As yet, its antigen is unknown. Amplified TCR beta CDR3 regions came from RNA transcripts. Primed by the HTBI set, a first-round RT-PCR was run on the TCR CDR3. TCRdb re-analysed the multiplex PCR reads in MiXCR, keeping a single row per CDR3 protein. This sample has 550,000 to 600,000 distinct CDR3 sequences, with roughly 17% found just once. This record comes from a study of T cells in Graves' hyperthyroidism and ophthalmopathy. Study-wide points: Blood also contained most expanded thyroid clonotypes above 0.001.

This CDR3 spans 15 amino acids. The germline V gene has CDR1 SNHLY and CDR2 FYNNEI. The V and J ends lost 0 bases and 1 base respectively, with 7 bases between them. The study enrolled patients aged 18 to 65 with newly diagnosed hyperthyroidism of under 2 months' duration. The chain is built from TRBV2 and TRBJ1-5; D is unclear. This clonotype was obtained from a woman under 30 with Graves' hyperthyroidism. The material sequenced was blood. CDR3 DNA sequence: TGTGCCAGCAGTGAAGCGGGGAGGAGCAATCAGCCCCAGCATTTT. It yields the protein CASSEAGRSNQPQHF.